This TCR beta chain was documented in a study of regulatory T cells in long-lasting Graves disease. Across the study: Persistence in Graves' disease denoted antithyroid drug use beyond 5 years alongside positive TSH receptor antibodies. Regarding the study as a whole: Favored gene segments in persistent disease were TRBV28, TRBJ1-2 and TRBJ2-5.

There are many counts of this clonotype. Its antigen is unidentified. V shed 10 bases and J shed 2 bases, with 20 bases lying between them. Per the germline V gene, CDR1 is MDHEN and CDR2 is SYDVKM. CDR3 length equals 15 residues. Stated time point: persistent/refractory GD, antithyroid drugs over 5 years with positive TRAb. RNA isolated from PBMCs was used to make the TCR library. The authors drew patients from an endocrinology department in Xi'an, China. CDR3-region Arm-PCR and iRepertoire HTBI primers produced the TCR beta libraries. TCRdb reanalysed the multiplex PCR reads using MiXCR and keeps one entry per CDR3 protein. The sample lists 400,000 to 600,000 distinct CDR3 sequences; 20% to 25% were seen once.

This specimen was peripheral blood mononuclear cells (PBMCs), taken when the disease was refractory, from a patient treated with antithyroid drugs. The TCR was taken from a female donor with Graves disease. The chain has TRBV28 and TRBJ1-2; perhaps TRBD1 as D (6 bases). The CDR3 sequence: CAIRPYRVENYGYTF. The CDR3 DNA reads TGTGCCATCCGCCCCTACAGGGTGGAGAACTATGGCTACACCTTC.